This T cell receptor beta chain was sequenced during a study of monozygotic twins with inflammatory bowel disease. Regarding the study as a whole: Researchers were unable to tell different T cell subtypes apart.

The team made cDNA by running eight separate reactions for each sample. One entry per CDR3 protein, without DNA, is what TCRdb gives after re-calling the 5' RACE reads. The sample totals a few hundred thousand distinct CDR3 sequences; its top ten clones hold 2% to 2.5%. Notes on this clonotype: Its specificity is unknown.

Germline CDR1 is ENHRY and CDR2 is SYGVKD. There are 15 residues in the CDR3. The specimen was blood. The chain carries TRBV10-3 and TRBJ2-7; TCRdb's D call, TRBD1, is unchecked because there is no DNA. The receptor comes from a human donor with ulcerative colitis or Crohn's disease, or a healthy co-twin of an affected twin (not recorded which). This chain's CDR3 is CANSRGGAGTYEQYF.